A single sample gave rise to the 21 T cell receptor beta chains below, sequenced in a study of blood T cell repertoires in COVID-19. TCRdb's copy holds only in-frame clones and misses some; the assay was immunoSEQ multiplex PCR. Counted here are about 250,000 clones, approximately 88% occurring once; the ten biggest clones make up roughly 6.8%. Sequencing input: peripheral blood. The receptors here all came from a young woman with COVID-19, enrolled during active disease.

The V gene is TRBV28, the J gene TRBJ1-6; 8 nucleotides agree with TRBD1. This CDR3 region has 18 residues. V shed 4 bases, J shed 7 bases, and the junction held 15 bases outside the gene matches. Germline-derived CDR1 and CDR2 are MDHEN and SYDVKM. CDR3 loop: CASSSPLRTGSLNSPLHF. The CDR3 bases are TGTGCCAGCAGTTCGCCTCTGAGGACAGGGAGCCTGAATTCACCCCTCCACTTT. Looking up the rest from reference TRBV28 and TRBJ1-6 gives the full variable domain: DVKVTQSSRYLVKRTGEKVFLECVQDMDHENMFWYRQDPGLGLRLIYFSYDVKMKEKGDIPEGYSVSREKKERFSLILESASTNQTSMYLCASSSPLRTGSLNSPLHFGNGTRLTVT.

The genes are TRBV5-1 and TRBJ2-1, with 11 bases aligning to TRBD2. The V gene's germline CDR1 is SGHRS and CDR2 YFSETQ. V shed 0 bases and J 0 bases; nucleotides not matched to a gene: 5. This CDR3 region has 18 residues. CDR3 coding DNA: TGCGCCAGCAGCTTGGGGCTAGCGGGAGGCATCTCCTACAATGAGCAGTTCTTC. This gives the protein CASSLGLAGGISYNEQFF.

This chain joins TRBV5-1 and TRBJ1-2; unclear D gene. This CDR3 spans 16 amino acids. Trimming took 2 bases from V and 4 from J, leaving 18 bases between them. The V gene's germline CDR1 is SGHRS and CDR2 YFSETQ. CDR3 in DNA: TGCGCCAGCAGCTTCCACCCGCCGACGGAGAGCTATGGCTACACCTTC. Translated: CASSFHPPTESYGYTF.

The chain joins TRBV29-1 to TRBJ2-1; 8 bases align to TRBD2. Germline V gene sequence: CDR1 SQVTM, CDR2 ANQGSEA. The J segment lost 5 bases and the V segment lost 6 bases, leaving 9 bases of the junction unmatched. The CDR3 extends over 14 amino acids. The CDR3 sequence is CSVAGGGGNNEQFF. DNA for the CDR3: TGCAGCGTCGCGGGGGGCGGGGGTAACAATGAGCAGTTCTTC.

The chain joins TRBV2 to TRBJ1-3, with D uncertain. Germline V gene data show CDR1 as SNHLY and CDR2 as FYNNEI. The CDR3 is made up of 13 amino acids. V lost 3 bases to trimming and J lost 7 bases, with 10 bases between them. The CDR3 is CASSESGENTIYF. The CDR3, as DNA: TGTGCCAGCAGTGAGTCCGGAGAGAACACCATATATTTT.

The chain has TRBV6-5 and TRBJ2-3; possibly TRBD1 for D (6 bases). Germline V gives CDR1 MNHEY, CDR2 SVGAGI. V lost 4 bases and J lost 0, with 11 bases in between. CDR3 length equals 15 residues. The CDR3 loop is CASSFQGLSTDTQYF. The CDR3 region has the DNA TGTGCCAGCAGTTTTCAGGGGTTGAGCACAGATACGCAGTATTTT.

J is TRBJ2-3 and V is TRBV7-8; 10 bases are a match to TRBD2. Unmatched junction bases numbered 14, after V lost 1 base and J lost 4 bases. The CDR3 length is 19 residues. The germline gives CDR1 SGHVS, CDR2 FQNEAQ. The CDR3: CASSLVFVPGLAGADTQYF. The DNA for the CDR3 is TGTGCCAGCAGCTTAGTATTCGTACCGGGGCTAGCGGGAGCAGATACGCAGTATTTT. Full variable domain (missing parts from reference TRBV7-8 and TRBJ2-3): GAGVSQSPRYKVAKRGQDVALRCDPISGHVSLFWYQQALGQGPEFLTYFQNEAQLDKSGLPSDRFFAERPEGSVSTLKIQRTQQEDSAVYLCASSLVFVPGLAGADTQYFGPGTRLTVL.

This clone occurred a few times. The chain combines TRBV2 with TRBJ1-2; no reliable D call. In germline, CDR1 is SNHLY, CDR2 FYNNEI. V lost 2 bases, J lost 0 bases, and 10 bases lay in between. The CDR3 is 15 amino acids. The CDR3 spells CASSESQMPNYGYTF. DNA of the CDR3: TGTGCCAGCAGTGAATCGCAGATGCCTAACTATGGCTACACCTTC.

The V call is TRBV6-5, the J call TRBJ1-2; maybe TRBD1 (5 bases). Germline V CDR1 and CDR2: MNHEY, SVGAGI. This CDR3 has 13 residues. The V gene lost 0 bases and the J gene lost 7 bases, with 9 bases spanning the gap. CDR3 amino acids: CASSYSIDSGYTF. For the CDR3, the DNA is TGTGCCAGCAGTTACTCCATAGACAGTGGCTACACCTTC.

This clone was seen a single time. The chain recombines TRBV30 with TRBJ1-6; TRBD1 agrees at 8 bases. In germline, CDR1 is GTSNPN, CDR2 SVGIG (reference sequence). V was clipped by 0 bases and J by 7 bases; unmatched bases: 5. The CDR3 extends over 15 amino acids. This chain's CDR3 is CAWSVTQGANSPLHF. The CDR3 DNA follows: TGTGCCTGGAGTGTAACCCAGGGGGCGAATTCACCCCTCCACTTT. Drawing the rest from reference TRBV30 and TRBJ1-6, the complete variable domain is SQTIHQWPATLVQPVGSPLSLECTVEGTSNPNLYWYRQAAGRGLQLLFYSVGIGQISSEVPQNLSASRPQDRQFILSSKKLLLSDSGFYLCAWSVTQGANSPLHFGNGTRLTVT.

This rearrangement joins TRBV4-3 to TRBJ1-1; tentative D call: TRBD1 (5 bases). V was pared by 0 bases and J by 7 bases, with 12 bases between. This CDR3 spans 14 amino acids. Germline V CDR1 and CDR2: LGHNA, YSLEER. The CDR3 region is CASSQDRGTSEAFF. The CDR3 region has the DNA TGCGCCAGCAGCCAAGATAGAGGGACTAGTGAAGCTTTCTTT.

This clone was observed a single time. The rearrangement links TRBV5-6 to TRBJ2-5, with 9 positions matching TRBD2. The CDR3 loop spans 15 amino acids. V was clipped by 2 bases and J by 5 bases; unmatched bases: 7. The germline V gene encodes CDR1 SGHDT and CDR2 YYEEEE. The CDR3 DNA reads as TGTGCCAGCAGCTTAGGACTAGCGACTTCGGAGACCCAGTACTTC. Translated: CASSLGLATSETQYF.

The chain links TRBV30 to TRBJ1-1; 7 bases line up with TRBD1. The germline V gene encodes CDR1 GTSNPN and CDR2 SVGIG (reference sequence). Trimming at V came to 3 bases and at J to 4 bases, leaving 5 bases not matched to a gene. The CDR3 has 13 amino acids. The CDR3 loop is CAWSPRGTTEAFF. CDR3 nucleotides: TGTGCCTGGAGCCCCAGGGGGACCACTGAAGCTTTCTTT.

This clone was seen a single time. The chain links TRBV2 to TRBJ2-4, with D unresolved. This CDR3 is built from 13 residues. Trimming took off 6 bases at V and 0 bases at J, with 6 bases between the two ends. Germline V gives CDR1 SNHLY, CDR2 FYNNEI. The CDR3 reads CASRSIAKNIQYF. Here the CDR3 DNA reads TGTGCCAGCAGGTCCATAGCCAAAAACATTCAGTACTTC.

This chain joins TRBV7-6 and TRBJ2-7, with 12 bases that match TRBD1. The J segment lost 10 bases and the V segment lost 5 bases, leaving 9 bases of the junction unmatched. This CDR3 is built from 14 residues. Germline V gene sequence: CDR1 SGHVS, CDR2 FNYEAQ. The CDR3 reads CASSPTGTGGHQYF. The CDR3, as DNA: TGTGCCAGCAGCCCAACTGGGACAGGGGGCCACCAGTACTTC.

The chain links TRBV6-4 to TRBJ1-3; 7 nucleotides agree with TRBD1. The V segment lost 6 bases and the J segment 8 bases; nucleotides outside the gene matches: 7. The germline gives CDR1 MRHNA, CDR2 SNTAGT. This CDR3 comprises 13 residues. CDR3 coding DNA: TGTGCCAGCAGGAAGACAGGGACGGACACCATATATTTT. Its translation: CASRKTGTDTIYF.

This chain joins TRBV6-4 and TRBJ2-3, with 12 bases aligning to TRBD2. After removal of 3 bases from V and 4 bases from J, the junction contained 2 bases not matched to a gene. Germline assignment: CDR1 MRHNA and CDR2 SNTAGT. CDR3 size: 15 residues. The CDR3 here is CASSEGLAGSDTQYF. CDR3 in DNA: TGTGCCAGCAGTGAGGGACTAGCGGGTTCAGATACGCAGTATTTT.

The chain is built from TRBV19 and TRBJ1-5; 9 nucleotides match TRBD1. With V trimmed by 7 bases and J by 4 bases, 5 bases remained unmatched. The CDR3 spans 14 residues. Germline V gives CDR1 LNHDA, CDR2 SQIVND (reference sequence). The CDR3 region is CASTPGQGNQPQHF. Written as DNA, the CDR3 is TGTGCCAGTACACCGGGACAGGGAAATCAGCCCCAGCATTTT.

This chain uses TRBV6-5 with TRBJ1-2; 7 bases are shared with TRBD1. The CDR3 totals 14 residues. With V trimmed by 5 bases and J by 5 bases, 8 bases remained unmatched. Germline-derived CDR1 and CDR2 are MNHEY and SVGAGI. The CDR3 protein is CASSPWTGVYGYTF. The CDR3 DNA reads TGTGCCAGCAGTCCTTGGACAGGCGTTTATGGCTACACCTTC.

The sample holds one count of this clone. The rearrangement uses TRBV11-2 and TRBJ2-1; TRBD2 agrees at 8 bases. The CDR3 has 15 amino acids. Germline V lookup: CDR1 SGHAT, CDR2 FQNNGV. Unmatched junction bases numbered 16, after V lost 6 bases and J lost 12 bases. DNA for the CDR3: TGTGCCAGCAGAGGAGCCGGGACTAGGGGTTTATGGCAGTTCTTC. As protein: CASRGAGTRGLWQFF. Based on the CDR3 plus reference TRBV11-2 and TRBJ2-1, the full variable domain is EAGVAQSPRYKIIEKRQSVAFWCNPISGHATLYWYQQILGQGPKLLIQFQNNGVVDDSQLPKDRFSAERLKGVDSTLKIQPAKLEDSAVYLCASRGAGTRGLWQFFGPGTRLTVL.

The chain couples TRBV5-1 to TRBJ1-1, with 8 bases lining up with TRBD1. The CDR3 is made up of 14 amino acids. Looked up from germline, CDR1 is SGHRS and CDR2 is YFSETQ. Unmatched junction bases numbered 3, after V lost 4 bases and J lost 1 base. As DNA, the CDR3 is TGCGCCAGCAGCAAACAGGGGGGGAACACTGAAGCTTTCTTT. As protein: CASSKQGGNTEAFF.